The source of this T cell receptor (beta chain) is a study of beta chain features in type 1 diabetes (dated by TCRdb to 2016 to 2019). Regarding the complete study: Mean age, gender distribution, total cell number and subset yield were not different between patients and healthy donors. Across all samples, approximately 100 million sorted cells were examined, and cell number per subset correlated strongly with RNA yield. The study compared TCRB repertoires of sorted circulating CD4+ T cell subsets between recently diagnosed type 1 diabetes patients and matched healthy donors. Naive and central memory subsets were obtained from all 30 or so donors, but regulatory and stem cell-like memory subsets were isolated from only 8 patients and roughly eight healthy donors.

The High Capacity cDNA Reverse Transcription Kit was used to reverse transcribe all of the isolated RNA, meaning that expressed TCRB transcripts were what got sequenced. Naive, central memory and regulatory T cell samples underwent deep immunoSEQ sequencing, averaging around 3.7 million total reads per sample. After sorted cells were lysed in RLT buffer, RNA was extracted with DNase-treated RNeasy Micro or Mini kits, with the choice depending on cell number. To prevent cross-contamination, each cell subset was processed individually, whereas patient and healthy donor samples were processed jointly. The immunoSEQ multiplex PCR was used to amplify TCRB sequences from cDNA, generating 87-bp fragments that spanned the CDR3 region. Amplicons were sequenced on the Illumina HiSeq platform. In the original analysis: PCR bias was corrected computationally using synthetic template baselines, and reads within Hamming distance 2 were collapsed, with unmergeable singletons discarded. By aligning reads against IMGT, V, D and J genes, CDR3 length, and insertions or deletions at six rearrangement sites were assigned. Within each subset, clonotype counts were normalized to the number of sorted cells before true diversity and Gini coefficients were calculated with the tcR R package. The overlap coefficient, calculated on TCRB nucleotide sequences, was used to measure repertoire sharing. Out-of-frame TCRB sequences from naive cells were analyzed as a proxy for the pre-selection repertoire. Here the immuneACCESS table is served through TCRdb, limited to in-frame sequences with V and J called. Missing clones are a known gap in these copies; in checked studies unresolved V genes cover under half, and the rest lacks a known reason. From that table come the V and J calls and clone size; the DNA was used to work out D and trimming. The sample records some 900,000 clones, around a sixth of which are singletons. 0.02% to 0.025% of the sample comes from the top ten.

From each donor, a single peripheral blood sample of approximately 110 mL on average was drawn into heparinised tubes. A BD FACSAria II and a panel including CD45RO, CCR7, CD25, CD127, CD95 and CD27 were used to sort naive, central memory, regulatory and stem cell-like memory CD4+ T cells. Every sorted population had a purity above 95%. PBMCs were separated immediately by Lymphoprep density gradient centrifugation and were stained directly, without being cultured. Samples were stained and sorted in pairs, with one healthy donor and one patient per experiment, so that batch effects were minimized. What the work shows at the level of the full study, not this receptor alone: Because small numbers of individuals were included in the HLA sub-analyses, any influence of HLA type on TCRB rearrangement was left unresolved. At VDJ recombination sites, type 1 diabetes patients had fewer insertions and more deleted nucleotides, which implies abnormalities in thymic rearrangement. Because cDNA was sequenced instead of genomic DNA, activated cells with high expression could be over-represented, although the groups did not differ in activation or CD3 levels. PCR might favor shorter templates, but patient and control samples were amplified and corrected together, so any skew would affect both groups equally. The naive, central memory and regulatory TCRB repertoires appeared to resemble one another more closely among patients than among healthy donors. In all four CD4+ subsets, TCRB CDR3 length was moderately but significantly shorter in type 1 diabetes patients.

This clone was detected only a few times. Which antigen it targets is not known. Base qualities are not recorded, but no much larger clone differs from it by a single base. This same CDR3 is encoded by further DNA sequences in the sample. The trim is 7 bases for V and 2 bases for J, with a gap of 8 bases between the germline ends. Looking up the germline V gene yields CDR1 MDHEN and CDR2 SYDVKM. The CDR3 runs 12 amino acids, cysteine and phenylalanine included. Only the CDR3 region is kept as DNA, spanning 36 bases read in frame from base 1. The clonotype originates from a young woman in good health. Material: naive CD4+ T cells from blood. The cell subset or site label corresponds to: true naive CD4+ T cells. The sequence is built from TRBV28 and TRBJ1-1; the D segment cannot be called with confidence. The CDR3 is CASTLTNTEAFF. The DNA reads TGTGCCAGCACCCTGACAAACACTGAAGCTTTCTTT.